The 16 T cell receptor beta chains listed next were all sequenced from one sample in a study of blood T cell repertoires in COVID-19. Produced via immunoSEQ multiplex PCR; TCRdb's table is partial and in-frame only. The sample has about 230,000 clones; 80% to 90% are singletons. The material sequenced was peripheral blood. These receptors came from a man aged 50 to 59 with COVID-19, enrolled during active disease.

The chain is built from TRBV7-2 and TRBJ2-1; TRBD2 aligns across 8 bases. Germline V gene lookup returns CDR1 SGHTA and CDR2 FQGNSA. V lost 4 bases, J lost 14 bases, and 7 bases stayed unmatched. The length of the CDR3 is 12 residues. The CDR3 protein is CASSYPGTSEFF. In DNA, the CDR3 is TGTGCCAGCAGCTACCCCGGGACTAGTGAGTTCTTC.

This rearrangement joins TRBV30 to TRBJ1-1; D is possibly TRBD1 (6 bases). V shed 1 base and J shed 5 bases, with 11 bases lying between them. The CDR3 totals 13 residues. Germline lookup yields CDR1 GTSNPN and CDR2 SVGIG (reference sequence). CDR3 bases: TGTGCCTGGAGTGCAGGGGTAGGGACTGAAGCTTTCTTT. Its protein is CAWSAGVGTEAFF.

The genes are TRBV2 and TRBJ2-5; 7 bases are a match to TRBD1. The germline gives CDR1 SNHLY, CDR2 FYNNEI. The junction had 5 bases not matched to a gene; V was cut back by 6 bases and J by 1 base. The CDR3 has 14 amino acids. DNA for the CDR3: TGTGCCAGCAGATGGACAGGATCCCAAGAGACCCAGTACTTC. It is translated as CASRWTGSQETQYF.

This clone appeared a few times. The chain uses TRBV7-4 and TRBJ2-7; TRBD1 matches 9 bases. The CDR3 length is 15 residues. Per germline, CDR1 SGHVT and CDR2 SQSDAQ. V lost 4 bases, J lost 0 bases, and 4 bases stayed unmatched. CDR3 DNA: TGTGCCAGCAGCTCGGGACAGGGAAGCTCCTACGAGCAGTACTTC. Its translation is CASSSGQGSSYEQYF.

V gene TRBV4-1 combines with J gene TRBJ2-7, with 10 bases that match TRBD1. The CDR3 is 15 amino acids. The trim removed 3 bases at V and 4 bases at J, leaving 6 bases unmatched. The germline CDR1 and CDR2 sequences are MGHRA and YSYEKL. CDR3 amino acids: CASSQTGTGVYEQYF. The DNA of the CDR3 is TGCGCCAGCAGCCAGACCGGGACAGGGGTTTACGAGCAGTACTTC.

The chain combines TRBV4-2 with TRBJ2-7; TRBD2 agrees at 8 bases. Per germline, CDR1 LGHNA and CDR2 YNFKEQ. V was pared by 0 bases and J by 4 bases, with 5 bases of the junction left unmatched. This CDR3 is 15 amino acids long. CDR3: CASSQDQREFYEQYF. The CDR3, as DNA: TGTGCCAGCAGCCAAGACCAGCGGGAGTTTTACGAGCAGTACTTC.

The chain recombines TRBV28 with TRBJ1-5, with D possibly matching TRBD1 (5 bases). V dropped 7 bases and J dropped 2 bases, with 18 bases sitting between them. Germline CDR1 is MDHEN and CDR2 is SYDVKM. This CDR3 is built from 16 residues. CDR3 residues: CASTRGRGGGNQPQHF. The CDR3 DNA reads TGTGCCAGCACTCGGGGGAGGGGTGGAGGCAATCAGCCCCAGCATTTT.

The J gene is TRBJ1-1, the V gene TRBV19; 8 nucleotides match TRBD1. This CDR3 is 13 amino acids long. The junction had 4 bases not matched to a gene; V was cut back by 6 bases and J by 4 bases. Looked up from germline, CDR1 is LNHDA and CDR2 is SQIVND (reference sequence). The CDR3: CASRGQGSTEAFF. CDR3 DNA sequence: TGTGCCAGTAGAGGACAGGGCTCCACTGAAGCTTTCTTT.

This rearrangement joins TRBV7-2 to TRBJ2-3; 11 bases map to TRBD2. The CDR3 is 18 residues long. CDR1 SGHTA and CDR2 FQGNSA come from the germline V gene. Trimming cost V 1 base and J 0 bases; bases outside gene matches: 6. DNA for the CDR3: TGTGCCAGCAGCTTAGACCTAGCGGGGGGAGTGAGCACAGATACGCAGTATTTT. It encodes CASSLDLAGGVSTDTQYF.

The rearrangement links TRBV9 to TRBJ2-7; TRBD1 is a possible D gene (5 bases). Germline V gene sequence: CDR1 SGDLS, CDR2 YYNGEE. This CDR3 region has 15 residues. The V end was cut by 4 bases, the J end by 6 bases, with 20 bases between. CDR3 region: CASSPWGAAVSEQYF. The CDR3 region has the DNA TGTGCCAGCAGCCCATGGGGCGCTGCCGTCTCCGAGCAGTACTTC.

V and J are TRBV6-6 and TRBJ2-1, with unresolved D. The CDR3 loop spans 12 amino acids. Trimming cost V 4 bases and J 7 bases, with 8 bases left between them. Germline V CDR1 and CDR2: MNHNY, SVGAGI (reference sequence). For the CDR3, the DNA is TGTGCCAGCAGTTTATCCGGGAATGAGCAGTTCTTC. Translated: CASSLSGNEQFF.

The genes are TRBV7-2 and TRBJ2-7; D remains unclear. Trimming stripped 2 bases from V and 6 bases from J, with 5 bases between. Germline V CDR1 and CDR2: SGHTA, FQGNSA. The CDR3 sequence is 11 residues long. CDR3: CASSLNGEQYF. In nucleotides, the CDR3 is TGTGCCAGCAGCTTAAACGGCGAGCAGTACTTC.

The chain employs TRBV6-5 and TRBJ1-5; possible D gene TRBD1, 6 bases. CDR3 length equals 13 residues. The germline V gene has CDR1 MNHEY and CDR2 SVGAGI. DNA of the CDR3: TGTGCTCATGGCAGGGGATCCCCTCAGCCCCAGCATTTT. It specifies CAHGRGSPQPQHF.

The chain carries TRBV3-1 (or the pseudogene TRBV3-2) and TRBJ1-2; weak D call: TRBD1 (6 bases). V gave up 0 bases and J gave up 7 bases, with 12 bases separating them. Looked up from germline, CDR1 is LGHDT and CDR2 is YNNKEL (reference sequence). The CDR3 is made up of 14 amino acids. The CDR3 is CASSQDQGFAGYTF. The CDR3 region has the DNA TGTGCCAGCAGCCAAGATCAGGGGTTCGCTGGCTACACCTTC.

The chain's CDR3 is CASSVGLLAGVQETQYF. The CDR3 nucleotides are TGTGCCAGCAGCGTAGGGTTACTAGCGGGAGTCCAAGAGACCCAGTACTTC. This rearrangement joins TRBV9 to TRBJ2-5, with 11 positions matching TRBD2. The germline V gene has CDR1 SGDLS and CDR2 YYNGEE. Unmatched junction bases numbered 5, after V lost 0 bases and J lost 1 base. The CDR3 spans 17 residues.

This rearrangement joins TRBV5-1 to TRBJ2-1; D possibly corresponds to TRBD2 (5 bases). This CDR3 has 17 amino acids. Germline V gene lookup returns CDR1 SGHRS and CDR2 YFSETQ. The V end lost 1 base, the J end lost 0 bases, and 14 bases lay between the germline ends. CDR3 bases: TGCGCCAGCAGCTTGAGGATACCGGGAAGCTCCTACAATGAGCAGTTCTTC. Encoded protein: CASSLRIPGSSYNEQFF.